This section outlines one T cell receptor (beta chain) sequence together with its context. Germline CDR1 SGHVS, CDR2 FQNEAQ. V was clipped by 6 bases and J by 5 bases; unmatched bases: 7. The CDR3 extends over 16 amino acids. The source of the sample is a study of blood T cell repertoires in COVID-19. The protocol was immunoSEQ multiplex PCR, while the TCRdb copy is restricted to in-frame clones and leaves out a portion. Of 290,000 or so clones detected, around 87% appear once; the ten largest clones hold 1.3%. This chain joins TRBV7-8 and TRBJ2-1, with 13 bases identical to TRBD2. The sequenced material came from peripheral blood. The receptor comes from a man aged 65 to 85 with acute or convalescent COVID-19. CDR3 sequence (DNA): TGTGCCAGCAGGCGCTGGGGGACTAGCGGGGACAATGAGCAGTTCTTC. Its translation is CASRRWGTSGDNEQFF.